Following are 19 T cell receptor beta chains from one sample sequenced in a study of cytomegalovirus exposure and HLA in healthy donors. In the PCR, 60 Vbeta and 13 Jbeta primers were used. Generated by immunoSEQ multiplex PCR, the TCRdb table keeps only in-frame clones and is missing some. The sample shows tens of thousands of clones, approximately 80% of them seen only once. Sequencing input: PBMCs. The origin of the receptors is a man aged 25 to 40 in good health and CMV-seronegative.

CDR3 sequence reads: CAWNEERTDTQYF. The CDR3 DNA reads as TGTGCCTGGAATGAGGAGCGCACAGATACGCAGTATTTT. The V call is TRBV30, the J call TRBJ2-3; the D is unclear. The germline V and J ends were trimmed by 4 bases and 1 base, with 9 bases remaining between them. The CDR3 totals 13 residues. Per the germline V gene, CDR1 is GTSNPN and CDR2 is SVGIG (reference sequence).

The chain uses TRBV5-5 and TRBJ2-1; TRBD2 is a possible D gene (5 bases). The V and J ends lost 3 bases and 2 bases respectively, with 12 bases between them. Germline CDR1 SGHKS, CDR2 YYEKEE (reference sequence). The CDR3 is 15 residues long. The CDR3 nucleotides are TGTGCCAGCAGCTACGAGGGAGATACCTACAATGAGCAGTTCTTC. Translation: CASSYEGDTYNEQFF.

The V gene is TRBV7-9, the J gene TRBJ1-1; 7 nucleotides align to TRBD1. Germline V gives CDR1 SEHNR, CDR2 FQNEAQ (reference sequence). There are 15 residues in the CDR3. The junction had 7 bases not matched to a gene; V was cut back by 5 bases and J by 1 base. This chain's CDR3 is CASSAAGQTNTEAFF. In DNA, the CDR3 is TGTGCCAGCAGCGCCGCGGGACAGACGAACACTGAAGCTTTCTTT.

The J gene is TRBJ2-1, the V gene TRBV11-2, with 7 bases fitting TRBD1. The trim removed 7 bases at V and 5 bases at J, leaving 11 bases unmatched. CDR3 length: 15 residues. CDR1 is SGHAT and CDR2 is FQNNGV in the germline V gene. In nucleotides, the CDR3 is TGTGCCAGCACTTGGTCCCCGGACAGGAACAATGAGCAGTTCTTC. Protein: CASTWSPDRNNEQFF.

The chain combines TRBV7-9 with TRBJ2-3; TRBD2 matches at 8 bases. The CDR3 runs 17 residues. V shed 2 bases and J 1 base; nucleotides not matched to a gene: 8. CDR1 SEHNR and CDR2 FQNEAQ come from the germline V gene (reference sequence). The DNA for the CDR3 is TGTGCCAGCAGCTTACGGGGGGGCCGGATACGCACAGATACGCAGTATTTT. Translation gives CASSLRGGRIRTDTQYF.

The chain couples TRBV7-6 to TRBJ1-1; D unclear. Germline V gene data show CDR1 as SGHVS and CDR2 as FNYEAQ. V lost 0 bases and J lost 5, with 7 bases in between. The CDR3 runs 13 residues. The CDR3 nucleotides are TGTGCCAGCAGCTTAGCACGGAGAACTGAAGCTTTCTTT. Translating gives CASSLARRTEAFF.

The chain combines TRBV6-4 with TRBJ2-1, with TRBD2 matching 11 bases. CDR1 and CDR2 (germline): MRHNA, SNTAGT. J was trimmed by 6 bases and V by 3 bases; bases with no gene match: 1. The CDR3 runs 14 residues. For the CDR3, the DNA is TGTGCCAGCAGTGAGGGGACTAGCGGCAATGAGCAGTTCTTC. Translating gives CASSEGTSGNEQFF.

The genes are TRBV6-1 and TRBJ1-1; a possible D gene is TRBD1 (6 bases). The V gene lost 6 bases and the J gene lost 4 bases, with 18 bases spanning the gap. The germline gives CDR1 MNHNS, CDR2 SASEGT. This CDR3 has 15 residues. CDR3 nucleotide sequence: TGTGCCAGCAGAACAGGACAGTTTACTCGCACTGAAGCTTTCTTT. Its protein product is CASRTGQFTRTEAFF.

The rearrangement uses TRBV28 and TRBJ1-2; 8 bases map to TRBD1. The CDR3 extends over 14 amino acids. Trimming took 5 bases from V and 6 from J; bases not matched to a gene: 8. Germline V gene data show CDR1 as MDHEN and CDR2 as SYDVKM. The CDR3, as DNA: TGTGCCAGCAGTCCCACAGGGGGGGGGCATGGCTACACCTTC. Its protein is CASSPTGGGHGYTF.

This chain connects TRBV2 to TRBJ1-1; TRBD1 matches at 7 bases. This CDR3 is 14 amino acids long. Losses at the gene ends were 5 bases for V and 4 bases for J; bases not matched to a gene: 7. In germline, CDR1 is SNHLY, CDR2 FYNNEI. CDR3 DNA: TGTGCCAGCAGTCCGGGACAGTCCAGCACTGAAGCTTTCTTT. This sequence encodes CASSPGQSSTEAFF. Looking up the rest from reference TRBV2 and TRBJ1-1 gives the full variable domain: EPEVTQTPSHQVTQMGQEVILRCVPISNHLYFYWYRQILGQKVEFLVSFYNNEISEKSEIFDDQFSVERPDGSNFTLKIRSTKLEDSAMYFCASSPGQSSTEAFFGQGTRLTVV.

This clone has more than one count but fewer than ten. The rearrangement links TRBV6-5 to TRBJ1-3; possible D gene TRBD1, 5 bases. Germline V gene lookup returns CDR1 MNHEY and CDR2 SVGAGI. The CDR3 runs 13 residues. V lost 7 bases, J lost 2 bases, and 9 bases lay in between. The DNA of the CDR3 is TGTGCCAGCATAGGGACTGCTGGAAACACCATATATTTT. The encoded protein is CASIGTAGNTIYF.

The CDR3 bases are TGTGCCTGGAACGCAGGGGGGAACTCTGGGGCCAACGTCCTGACTTTC. Translation gives CAWNAGGNSGANVLTF. The chain uses TRBV30 and TRBJ2-6; a possible D gene is TRBD1 (7 bases). The germline V gene has CDR1 GTSNPN and CDR2 SVGIG (reference sequence). CDR3 length: 16 residues. Deletions cut 4 bases from V and 0 bases from J, with 13 bases between.

The rearrangement links TRBV6-6 to TRBJ2-3, with a weak D call TRBD2 (6 bases). The CDR3 loop spans 15 amino acids. Germline CDR1 MNHNY, CDR2 SVGAGI (reference sequence). The V gene lost 0 bases and the J gene lost 2 bases, with 9 bases spanning the gap. DNA of the CDR3: TGTGCCAGCAGTTACTCGTGGGGGGTCACAGATACGCAGTATTTT. Translation: CASSYSWGVTDTQYF.

This clone was observed a handful of times. The chain recombines TRBV4-2 with TRBJ2-5, with 9 bases identical to TRBD1. The end of the DNA is better explained by TRBJ2-7, so the J call may be wrong. CDR1 is LGHNA and CDR2 is YNFKEQ in the germline V gene. CDR3 size: 15 residues. The CDR3 DNA follows: TGTGCCAGCAGCCAAGATGGGACAGGGAGCTACGAGCAGTACTTC. It codes for CASSQDGTGSYEQYF.

The chain recombines TRBV5-8 with TRBJ2-1, with 11 bases identical to TRBD2. J was trimmed by 7 bases and V by 5 bases; bases with no gene match: 11. Germline CDR1 reads SGHTS; CDR2 reads YDEGEE. This CDR3 is 16 amino acids long. The CDR3 loop reads CASSPEGSGGDNEQFF. As DNA, the CDR3 is TGTGCCAGCAGTCCCGAAGGTAGCGGGGGGGATAATGAGCAGTTCTTC.

V gene TRBV2 combines with J gene TRBJ1-2; 7 bases are shared with TRBD1. The CDR3 contains 15 residues. J was trimmed by 4 bases and V by 2 bases; bases with no gene match: 7. Germline V gene sequence: CDR1 SNHLY, CDR2 FYNNEI. The CDR3 here is CASSEQGESGYGYTF. CDR3 nucleotides: TGTGCCAGCAGTGAACAGGGGGAGAGCGGCTATGGCTACACCTTC. Combining the CDR3 with reference TRBV2 and TRBJ1-2 gives the whole variable domain EPEVTQTPSHQVTQMGQEVILRCVPISNHLYFYWYRQILGQKVEFLVSFYNNEISEKSEIFDDQFSVERPDGSNFTLKIRSTKLEDSAMYFCASSEQGESGYGYTFGSGTRLTVV.

This clone was seen only a few times. This chain links TRBV19 with TRBJ1-1; 7 bases are shared with TRBD1. The length of the CDR3 is 13 residues. Germline lookup yields CDR1 LNHDA and CDR2 SQIVND (reference sequence). The junction had 6 bases not matched to a gene; V was cut back by 9 bases and J by 2 bases. CDR3 DNA sequence: TGTGCCAGCCGGGACAGCCAAAACACTGAAGCTTTCTTT. It translates to CASRDSQNTEAFF.

The V and J genes are TRBV5-4 and TRBJ2-7, with D maybe TRBD1 (5 bases). From germline, CDR1 is SGHNT and CDR2 YYREEE (reference sequence). Between the trimmed V and J ends, which lost 3 bases and 1 base, there was a span of 14 bases. This CDR3 has 15 amino acids. CDR3 sequence: CASSSTSDSSYEQYF. The CDR3 coding sequence is TGTGCCAGCAGCTCCACCAGCGACAGTTCCTACGAGCAGTACTTC.

This clone was picked up a small number of times. The rearrangement joins TRBV7-2 to TRBJ2-2; 8 bases are shared with TRBD1. Germline-derived CDR1 and CDR2 are SGHTA and FQGNSA. This CDR3 spans 18 amino acids. V trimming: 3 bases; J trimming: 6 bases; junction bases outside the gene matches: 15. The CDR3 spells CASSFSPDRVTYAGELFF. CDR3 DNA sequence: TGTGCCAGCAGCTTCTCACCGGACAGGGTAACATATGCCGGGGAGCTGTTTTTT.